This TCR beta chain was recorded in a study of T cell repertoires in cytomegalovirus infection (dated by TCRdb to about 2019). Notes on the research overall: Because public TCR beta signatures pointed to carriage of CMV infection together with the matching HLA type, the HLA type of each donor mattered for the analysis. The investigation overall reported the following: In both this cohort and an independent cohort of under 450 donors, the cumulative frequency of public TCR beta family members distinguished carriers of CMV infection plus the relevant HLA type. The ex vivo response was dominated by HLA-C-restricted CMV-specific TCR beta clonotypes, and the single most frequent clonotype in two of eight donors was supplied by these HLA-C-restricted clonotypes.

Relative to germline, V is 4 bases shorter and J is 4 bases shorter, with 10 bases between their ends. The cysteine opens and the phenylalanine closes a CDR3 of 13 amino acids. Only CDR3 DNA is held: 39 bases, read in frame from base 1. CDR1 and CDR2 (SGHTA, FQGNSA) derive from the germline V gene. Instrument on record: Illumina HiSeq 1500. The public reads were reprocessed in TCRdb via fastp at Q25 and MiXCR, keeping in-frame beta chains. Rows merge per CDR3 protein into single entries with the most common DNA and genes. The sample table holds about 360,000 distinct CDR3 sequences, of which roughly 18% were seen once. The leading ten clones occupy roughly 9% of the sample. This clonotype was counted ten times or more. Its specific antigen is unknown. Within one base of it there is no much larger clone, and no base qualities were kept.

This receptor was identified in a human donor in good health (CMV status not recorded). Some clones in this sample may be carry-over from other donors' samples. The sample taken for sequencing was PBMCs. This chain is built from TRBV7-2 and TRBJ1-2; a tentative D call is TRBD1 (5 bases match). The nucleotide sequence reads TGTGCCAGCAGCTCGGGACGGAGCTATGGCTACACCTTC. Protein translation: CASSSGRSYGYTF.